This TCR beta chain was obtained from a study of blood T cell repertoires in COVID-19. Study overall: PBMCs, B-cell-depleted T cells, or T cells were the source of the cDNA or gDNA that made up the material.

The protocol was immunoSEQ multiplex PCR, while the TCRdb copy is restricted to in-frame clones and leaves out a portion. The sample holds 75,000 to 95,000 clones, about 87% seen once. The germline CDR1 and CDR2 sequences are SGHRS and YFSETQ. The CDR3 totals 15 residues. Germline trimming cut 6 bases from V and 0 bases from J; bases unmatched to any gene: 9. The sequence derives from a man aged 45-65 years with active COVID-19. Source material: peripheral blood. The rearrangement links TRBV5-1 to TRBJ2-7; 7 positions agree with TRBD1. The CDR3 loop reads CASTLGTANSYEQYF. Here the CDR3 DNA reads TGCGCCAGCACGCTCGGGACAGCAAACTCCTACGAGCAGTACTTC.